A selection of T cell receptor beta chains follows, all from one sample in a study of shared clonotypes between healthy human individuals. Sequencing used immunoSEQ multiplex PCR; TCRdb keeps in-frame clones, though not all of them. The repertoire has hundreds of thousands of clones, 90% to 97% of them found once; the top ten carry approximately 0.06%. The sample taken for sequencing was naive CD4+ T cells sorted from blood. These TCRs come from a woman younger than 45 in good health. The CDR3 runs from the conserved cysteine through the conserved F or W. D genes are given only for firm matches. Size values are once, few and many counts, or a class for expanded clones, and some rows have none.

clone size: NA; D gene: TRBD1; V gene: TRBV28; CDR3 length: 14; J gene: TRBJ1-2; CDR3 DNA: TGTGCCAGCACCGGCTACCGGGACAGCTATGGCTACACCTTC; CDR3 protein: CASTGYRDSYGYTF
clone size: NA; D gene: TRBD1; V gene: TRBV25-1; CDR3 length: 14; J gene: TRBJ1-4; CDR3 DNA: TGTGCCAGCAGTGGGGGACAGGGGCGTGAAAAACTGTTTTTT; CDR3 protein: CASSGGQGREKLFF
clone size: NA; D gene: NA; V gene: TRBV18; CDR3 length: 14; J gene: TRBJ2-5; CDR3 DNA: TGTGCCAGCTCACCAGGGCCAGGTGGAGAGACCCAGTACTTC; CDR3 protein: CASSPGPGGETQYF
clone size: NA; D gene: NA; V gene: TRBV29-1; CDR3 length: 17; J gene: TRBJ1-2; CDR3 DNA: TGCAGCGTCCCCGACGGGCCAGGGCCCGACTCTTTCTATGGCTACACCTTC; CDR3 protein: CSVPDGPGPDSFYGYTF
clone size: NA; D gene: TRBD2; V gene: TRBV6-5; CDR3 length: 16; J gene: TRBJ2-7; CDR3 DNA: TGTGCCAGCAGTTACTCGTTCGGTAGCGGGAGGAACGAGCAGTACTTC; CDR3 protein: CASSYSFGSGRNEQYF
clone size: NA; D gene: TRBD2; V gene: TRBV6-5; CDR3 length: 16; J gene: TRBJ2-5; CDR3 DNA: TGTGCCAGCAGTTACAAGACTAGCGGGACCAAGAGGACCCAGTACTTC; CDR3 protein: CASSYKTSGTKRTQYF
clone size: NA; D gene: TRBD2; V gene: TRBV19; CDR3 length: 13; J gene: TRBJ2-5; CDR3 DNA: TGTGCCAGTAGTATACTAGCGGAAGAGACCCAGTACTTC; CDR3 protein: CASSILAEETQYF
clone size: NA; D gene: TRBD2; V gene: TRBV14; CDR3 length: 18; J gene: TRBJ2-1; CDR3 DNA: TGTGCCAGCAGCCAAGGGAATCTAGCGGGAGGGCGGGGATCTGAGCAGTTCTTC; CDR3 protein: CASSQGNLAGGRGSEQFF
clone size: NA; D gene: NA; V gene: TRBV19; CDR3 length: 14; J gene: TRBJ1-5; CDR3 DNA: TGTGCCAGTAGTATAGATGACGCGGGTCAGCCCCAGCATTTT; CDR3 protein: CASSIDDAGQPQHF
clone size: NA; D gene: NA; V gene: TRBV5-1; CDR3 length: 15; J gene: TRBJ2-6; CDR3 DNA: TGCGCCAGCAGCTTGACAGAATCTGGGGCCAACGTCCTGACTTTC; CDR3 protein: CASSLTESGANVLTF
clone size: NA; D gene: NA; V gene: TRBV14; CDR3 length: 14; J gene: TRBJ2-7; CDR3 DNA: TGTGCCAGGGGCACAGGGAAGGCGGCCTACGAGCAGTACTTC; CDR3 protein: CARGTGKAAYEQYF
clone size: once; D gene: NA; V gene: TRBV5-1; CDR3 length: 14; J gene: TRBJ2-7; CDR3 DNA: TGCGCCAGCAGAAGATCCAGGGACTCCTACGAGCAGTACTTT; CDR3 protein: CASRRSRDSYEQYF
clone size: NA; D gene: NA; V gene: TRBV7-3; CDR3 length: 14; J gene: TRBJ2-3; CDR3 DNA: TGTGCCAGCAGCTTAGGGATCAACACAGATACGCAGTATTTT; CDR3 protein: CASSLGINTDTQYF
clone size: NA; D gene: TRBD2; V gene: TRBV19; CDR3 length: 16; J gene: TRBJ2-1; CDR3 DNA: TGTGCCAGTAGTATCATTTTCCGGGAGGCAAACAATGAGCAGTTCTTC; CDR3 protein: CASSIIFREANNEQFF
clone size: once; D gene: TRBD1; V gene: TRBV4-1; CDR3 length: 15; J gene: TRBJ2-7; CDR3 DNA: TGCGCCAGCAGCCAACTTGGGACAGGGCACAACGAGCAGTACTTC; CDR3 protein: CASSQLGTGHNEQYF
clone size: NA; D gene: NA; V gene: TRBV11-2; CDR3 length: 15; J gene: TRBJ2-5; CDR3 DNA: TGTGCCAGCAGCTTAATCCTCGGCGGCCAAGGGACCCAGTACTTC; CDR3 protein: CASSLILGGQGTQYF
clone size: once; D gene: NA; V gene: TRBV27; CDR3 length: 12; J gene: TRBJ1-2; CDR3 DNA: TGTGCCAGCCGAACCAGATACTATGGCTACACCTTC; CDR3 protein: CASRTRYYGYTF
clone size: NA; D gene: NA; V gene: TRBV5-4; CDR3 length: 15; J gene: TRBJ1-5; CDR3 DNA: TGTGCCAGCAGCTTAAGATCGAGAGAGAATCAGCCCCAGCATTTT; CDR3 protein: CASSLRSRENQPQHF
clone size: NA; D gene: NA; V gene: TRBV5-5; CDR3 length: 14; J gene: TRBJ2-7; CDR3 DNA: TGTGCCAGCAGCTTGGCCATGTTGATCTACGAGCAGTACTTC; CDR3 protein: CASSLAMLIYEQYF
clone size: NA; D gene: TRBD2; V gene: TRBV27; CDR3 length: 15; J gene: TRBJ2-7; CDR3 DNA: TGTGCCAGCAGTTTTAGGCTAGCGGTTGAGTACGAGCAGTACTTC; CDR3 protein: CASSFRLAVEYEQYF
clone size: NA; D gene: TRBD2; V gene: TRBV2; CDR3 length: 11; J gene: TRBJ2-1; CDR3 DNA: TGTGCCAGTTCGGGACTAGTGGTACAGTTCTTC; CDR3 protein: CASSGLVVQFF
clone size: NA; D gene: NA; V gene: TRBV6-1; CDR3 length: 13; J gene: TRBJ1-5; CDR3 DNA: TGTGCCAGCGGCAGGGCTAGCAATCAGCCCCAGCATTTT; CDR3 protein: CASGRASNQPQHF
clone size: NA; D gene: TRBD1; V gene: TRBV7-8; CDR3 length: 16; J gene: TRBJ2-2; CDR3 DNA: TGTGCCAGCAGCTTTCCGACGGGACAGGGGGCCGGGGAGCTGTTTTTT; CDR3 protein: CASSFPTGQGAGELFF
clone size: NA; D gene: TRBD2; V gene: TRBV19; CDR3 length: 15; J gene: TRBJ2-7; CDR3 DNA: TGTGCCAGTCACCCTAGCGCGCGGGAGGTCTACGAGCAGTACTTC; CDR3 protein: CASHPSAREVYEQYF
clone size: NA; D gene: NA; V gene: TRBV4-1; CDR3 length: 20; J gene: TRBJ1-3; CDR3 DNA: TGCGCCAGCAGCCCAAGGGCCGGGACCGTGGAGAATTTCTCTGGAAACACCATATATTTT; CDR3 protein: CASSPRAGTVENFSGNTIYF
clone size: NA; D gene: NA; V gene: TRBV6-5; CDR3 length: 11; J gene: TRBJ2-5; CDR3 DNA: TGTGCCAGCACCGCCCGGGAGACCCAGTACTTC; CDR3 protein: CASTARETQYF